This T cell receptor (beta chain) was captured by sequencing in a study of technical replicates of blood from several donors. The protocol was immunoSEQ multiplex PCR, while the TCRdb copy is restricted to in-frame clones and leaves out a portion. Here the sample spans about 80,000 clones, 89% being singletons. The CDR3 contains 12 residues. Per the germline V gene, CDR1 is LNHDA and CDR2 is SQIVND (reference sequence). The V end was cut by 6 bases, the J end by 10 bases, with 13 bases between. The receptor was derived from a human donor in good health. Sequences were obtained from T cells isolated from PBMCs. The V and J genes are TRBV19 and TRBJ2-1; the D gene is possibly TRBD1 (5 bases). CDR3 in DNA: TGTGCCAGTAGGGACCCAGGGCGAGAGCAGTTCTTC. Translated, it gives CASRDPGREQFF.